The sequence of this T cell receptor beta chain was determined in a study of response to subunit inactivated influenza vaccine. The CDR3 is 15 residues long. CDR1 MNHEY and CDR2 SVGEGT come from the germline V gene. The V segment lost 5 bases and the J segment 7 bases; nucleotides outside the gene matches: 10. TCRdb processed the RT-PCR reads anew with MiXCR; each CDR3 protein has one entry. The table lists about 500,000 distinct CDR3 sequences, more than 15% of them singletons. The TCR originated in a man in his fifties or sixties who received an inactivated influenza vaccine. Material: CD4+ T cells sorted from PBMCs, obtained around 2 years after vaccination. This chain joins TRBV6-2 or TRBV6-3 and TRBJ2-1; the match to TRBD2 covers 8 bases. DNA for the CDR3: TGTGCCAGCAGTGCCCCAGCGGGGGCTGCAAATGAGCAGTTCTTC. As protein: CASSAPAGAANEQFF.